The next 26 T cell receptor beta chains were all read from a single sample in a study of blood T cell repertoires in COVID-19. Sequencing used immunoSEQ multiplex PCR; TCRdb keeps in-frame clones, though not all of them. The repertoire holds 400,000 or so clones, with around 90% as singletons. Sample: peripheral blood. Receptors were obtained from a man in his late teens or twenties with COVID-19, enrolled during active disease.

Regarding this clone: A read error may account for a junction end that differs from germline. The chain links TRBV12-5 to TRBJ1-6; D might be TRBD1 (6 bases). The germline CDR1 and CDR2 sequences are LGHNT and FRNRAP. The CDR3 is 16 residues long. CDR3 DNA sequence: TGTGCTAGTGGCTTCGGGGGGGGCCAGTATAGTTCACCCCTCCACTTT. This codes for CASGFGGGQYSSPLHF.

This clone was counted a single time. V and J are TRBV24-1 and TRBJ2-3; 7 nucleotides match TRBD1. After removal of 5 bases from V and 0 bases from J, the junction contained 4 bases not matched to a gene. Looked up from germline, CDR1 is KGHDR and CDR2 is SFDVKD. This CDR3 comprises 15 residues. DNA for the CDR3: TGTGCCACCAGTGCGACAGGGAGAAGCACAGATACGCAGTATTTT. Encoded protein: CATSATGRSTDTQYF.

V gene TRBV18 combines with J gene TRBJ2-1; D might be TRBD1 (6 bases). The CDR3 consists of 18 residues. In germline, CDR1 is KGHSH, CDR2 LQKENI. V was trimmed by 0 bases and J by 3 bases, leaving 18 bases between them. CDR3 in DNA: TGTGCCAGCTCACCACCCATTAGTGGCAGGGGTATCTACAATGAGCAGTTCTTC. The encoded protein is CASSPPISGRGIYNEQFF. The whole variable domain, remainder taken from reference TRBV18 and TRBJ2-1, is NAGVMQNPRHLVRRRGQEARLRCSPMKGHSHVYWYRQLPEEGLKFMVYLQKENIIDESGMPKERFSAEFPKEGPSILRIQQVVRGDSAAYFCASSPPISGRGIYNEQFFGPGTRLTVL.

For the CDR3, the DNA is TGTGCCAGCAGTTTATACAGGGATGAGACCCAGTACTTC. It encodes CASSLYRDETQYF. The chain combines TRBV12-3 or TRBV12-4 with TRBJ2-5, with TRBD1 as a possible D gene (6 bases). V lost 2 bases, J lost 5 bases, and 9 bases lay in between. CDR3 length: 13 residues.

This clone was recorded a few times. The V call is TRBV5-6, the J call TRBJ1-3; the D is unclear. The CDR3 sequence is 13 residues long. The V and J ends lost 2 bases and 2 bases respectively, with 5 bases between them. Per germline, CDR1 SGHDT and CDR2 YYEEEE. This chain's CDR3 is CASSFSAGNTIYF. The CDR3 coding sequence is TGTGCCAGCAGCTTTAGTGCTGGAAACACCATATATTTT.

This chain uses TRBV5-5 with TRBJ1-2; TRBD1 might be the D (6 bases). CDR1 and CDR2 from the germline V gene are SGHKS and YYEKEE (reference sequence). The CDR3 consists of 14 residues. The germline V and J ends were trimmed by 4 bases and 3 bases, with 13 bases remaining between them. CDR3 sequence: CASSPGQGYYGYTF. DNA of the CDR3: TGTGCCAGCAGCCCGGGTCAGGGGTACTATGGCTACACCTTC. The whole variable domain, filled in from reference TRBV5-5 and TRBJ1-2, reads DAGVTQSPTHLIKTRGQQVTLRCSPISGHKSVSWYQQVLGQGPQFIFQYYEKEERGRGNFPDRFSARQFPNYSSELNVNALLLGDSALYLCASSPGQGYYGYTFGSGTRLTVV.

This rearrangement joins TRBV3-1 (or the pseudogene TRBV3-2) to TRBJ2-1; possibly TRBD2 for D (7 bases). Germline V gives CDR1 LGHDT, CDR2 YNNKEL (reference sequence). The CDR3 runs 14 residues. Trimming stripped 0 bases from V and 8 bases from J, with 11 bases between. CDR3 in amino acids: CASSQDKGGDEQFF. The CDR3 nucleotides are TGTGCCAGCAGCCAAGATAAAGGGGGGGATGAGCAGTTCTTC.

The CDR3 loop is CAWSRGSVTEAFF. In nucleotides, the CDR3 is TGTGCCTGGAGTCGAGGTTCTGTCACTGAAGCTTTCTTT. This sequence joins TRBV30 and TRBJ1-1; unclear D gene. CDR1 and CDR2 (germline): GTSNPN, SVGIG (reference sequence). With 2 bases removed from V and 4 bases from J, the gap between germline ends came to 11 bases. This CDR3 region has 13 residues. The full variable domain, rest sourced from reference TRBV30 and TRBJ1-1, is SQTIHQWPATLVQPVGSPLSLECTVEGTSNPNLYWYRQAAGRGLQLLFYSVGIGQISSEVPQNLSASRPQDRQFILSSKKLLLSDSGFYLCAWSRGSVTEAFFGQGTRLTVV.

This chain connects TRBV6-5 to TRBJ2-1; D gene ambiguous. The CDR3 spans 11 residues. In germline, CDR1 is MNHEY, CDR2 SVGAGI. V was pared by 6 bases and J by 6 bases, with 6 bases between. The CDR3 DNA sequence: TGTGCCAGCAGAAACAGCAATGAGCAGTTCTTC. It codes for CASRNSNEQFF.

This CDR3 reads CASSATGTLYEQYF. CDR3 in DNA: TGTGCCAGCAGCGCCACAGGGACACTCTACGAGCAGTACTTC. The J gene is TRBJ2-7, the V gene TRBV5-6; D might be TRBD1 (6 bases). V lost 4 bases and J 3 bases, leaving 14 bases between the germline ends. Germline V CDR1 and CDR2: SGHDT, YYEEEE. The CDR3 covers 14 residues.

This clone was seen a single time. The chain uses TRBV5-1 and TRBJ2-5; 8 nucleotides agree with TRBD1. The ends lost 4 bases at V and 1 base at J; junction bases unmatched: 3. This CDR3 is 14 amino acids long. The germline gives CDR1 SGHRS, CDR2 YFSETQ. The CDR3 loop is CASSLGQGQETQYF. The CDR3 region has the DNA TGCGCCAGCAGCCTAGGACAGGGCCAAGAGACCCAGTACTTC.

CDR3 sequence reads: CASSPRQEQETQYF. The CDR3 coding sequence is TGTGCCAGCAGCCCAAGACAGGAGCAAGAGACCCAGTACTTC. V and J are TRBV5-4 and TRBJ2-5; weak D call: TRBD1 (6 bases). The V end lost 4 bases, the J end lost 2 bases, and 12 bases lay between the germline ends. The CDR3 extends over 14 amino acids. The germline V gene has CDR1 SGHNT and CDR2 YYREEE (reference sequence).

The J gene is TRBJ2-7, the V gene TRBV9, with 14 bases lining up with TRBD2. In germline, CDR1 is SGDLS, CDR2 YYNGEE. The V gene end was trimmed by 3 bases and the J gene end by 3 bases; junction bases not matched to a gene: 8. This CDR3 region has 17 residues. The CDR3 region is CASSGGFGTSGGYEQYF. As DNA, the CDR3 is TGTGCCAGCAGCGGAGGCTTCGGGACTAGCGGGGGCTACGAGCAGTACTTC.

This clone showed up just once. The CDR3 loop is CASSIYRGSDTQYF. The DNA for the CDR3 is TGTGCCAGTAGTATTTACAGGGGTTCAGATACGCAGTATTTT. The rearrangement uses TRBV19 and TRBJ2-3; the match to TRBD1 covers 7 bases. The CDR3 is made up of 14 amino acids. Germline lookup yields CDR1 LNHDA and CDR2 SQIVND (reference sequence). V gave up 3 bases and J gave up 4 bases; unmatched junction bases: 4.

The rearrangement joins TRBV25-1 to TRBJ2-3; D gene ambiguous. The CDR3 contains 13 residues. Trimming cost V 1 base and J 6 bases, with 8 bases left between them. Germline V gene lookup returns CDR1 MGHDK and CDR2 SYGVNS. The DNA for the CDR3 is TGTGCCAGCAGTGAATTCGTCTCCGATACGCAGTATTTT. Translated: CASSEFVSDTQYF.

This clone was picked up one time. This chain uses TRBV4-1 with TRBJ2-1; 9 nucleotides agree with TRBD2. The CDR3 has 16 residues. CDR1 is MGHRA, CDR2 YSYEKL, per germline. V lost 3 bases, J lost 2 bases, and 5 bases stayed unmatched. The CDR3 reads CASSHVSGGTYNEQFF. CDR3 coding DNA: TGCGCCAGCAGCCACGTTAGCGGGGGAACCTACAATGAGCAGTTCTTC.

V usage is TRBV11-3 and J usage is TRBJ2-2; D is uncertain. The V end was cut by 6 bases, the J end by 2 bases, with 10 bases between. Germline assignment: CDR1 SGHNT and CDR2 YENEEA. The CDR3 length is 14 residues. The DNA of the CDR3 is TGTGCCAGCAGGAGTGGGCTCAACACCGGGGAGCTGTTTTTT. Translation: CASRSGLNTGELFF.

The V gene is TRBV2, the J gene TRBJ2-1, with D hard to call. V lost 5 bases, J lost 0 bases, and 11 bases lay in between. The CDR3 has 15 amino acids. From germline, CDR1 is SNHLY and CDR2 FYNNEI. The CDR3 nucleotides are TGTGCCAGCAGTTCCGACAAAAGCTCCTACAATGAGCAGTTCTTC. Translated, it gives CASSSDKSSYNEQFF.

This chain uses TRBV7-9 with TRBJ1-4; 9 bases fit TRBD1. CDR1 is SEHNR and CDR2 is FQNEAQ in the germline V gene (reference sequence). The CDR3 consists of 15 residues. V gave up 1 base and J gave up 7 bases; unmatched junction bases: 4. CDR3 in amino acids: CASSLGETGGEKLFF. CDR3 sequence (DNA): TGTGCCAGCAGCTTAGGAGAGACAGGGGGTGAAAAACTGTTTTTT.

This clone was seen many times. The chain employs TRBV9 and TRBJ2-5; 7 bases agree with TRBD2. CDR3 size: 15 residues. The trim removed 4 bases at V and 5 bases at J, leaving 11 bases unmatched. The germline V gene encodes CDR1 SGDLS and CDR2 YYNGEE. CDR3 region: CASSPGGGRFETQYF. The CDR3 coding sequence is TGTGCCAGCAGCCCAGGCGGCGGGAGATTCGAGACCCAGTACTTC.

The chain has TRBV5-1 and TRBJ2-1; D unresolved. Germline CDR1 and CDR2: SGHRS and YFSETQ. The germline V and J ends were trimmed by 2 bases and 5 bases, with 11 bases remaining between them. This CDR3 has 14 amino acids. CDR3 DNA sequence: TGCGCCAGCAGCTTTGGCGGCATCAACAATGAGCAGTTCTTC. It translates to CASSFGGINNEQFF.

The DNA of the CDR3 is TGTGCCAGCAGCTCCTATTCACAGGGTCTGTATGGCTACACCTTC. Protein product: CASSSYSQGLYGYTF. This chain connects TRBV5-5 to TRBJ1-2, with D possibly TRBD1 on 6 matching bases. The V gene lost 3 bases and the J gene lost 5 bases, with 17 bases spanning the gap. Germline CDR1 and CDR2: SGHKS and YYEKEE (reference sequence). The CDR3 sequence is 15 residues long.

V is TRBV7-9 and J is TRBJ2-7; 8 nucleotides match TRBD1. The CDR3 is made up of 16 amino acids. The junction had 8 bases not matched to a gene; V was cut back by 0 bases and J by 4 bases. The germline V gene has CDR1 SEHNR and CDR2 FQNEAQ (reference sequence). This CDR3 is CASSLARDRLTYEQYF. CDR3 DNA: TGTGCCAGCAGCTTAGCACGGGACAGGTTGACGTACGAGCAGTACTTC.

The V gene is TRBV6-5, the J gene TRBJ1-2; TRBD1 aligns across 9 bases. Germline-derived CDR1 and CDR2 are MNHEY and SVGAGI. The V and J ends lost 6 bases and 6 bases, in that order; junction bases with no gene match: 5. The CDR3 length is 13 residues. In DNA, the CDR3 is TGTGCCAGCAGAGCAACAGGGGGCGATGGCTACACCTTC. Protein sequence: CASRATGGDGYTF.

The rearrangement uses TRBV24-1 and TRBJ2-2; TRBD2 aligns across 7 bases. The V segment lost 8 bases and the J segment 2 bases; nucleotides outside the gene matches: 7. Germline CDR1 and CDR2: KGHDR and SFDVKD. The CDR3 is made up of 15 amino acids. CDR3: CATNSRGDNTGELFF. CDR3 in DNA: TGTGCCACCAACTCCCGGGGGGATAACACCGGGGAGCTGTTTTTT.

This clone came up once. The chain is built from TRBV12-5 and TRBJ2-1; the D gene is possibly TRBD2 (5 bases). The germline CDR1 and CDR2 sequences are LGHNT and FRNRAP. V was trimmed by 0 bases and J by 0 bases, leaving 15 bases between them. The length of the CDR3 is 18 residues. The CDR3: CASGLVSLALSSYNEQFF. Here the CDR3 DNA reads TGTGCTAGTGGTTTGGTATCGCTAGCCCTCAGCTCCTACAATGAGCAGTTCTTC.